Below are 31 T cell receptor beta chains sequenced from a single sample in a study of T cell responses to AZD1222 COVID-19 vaccine. Measured with immunoSEQ multiplex PCR; TCRdb has only the in-frame clones, and not every one. The sample includes roughly 100,000 clones, 82% of them seen just once. The input for sequencing was peripheral blood, taken on day 0 of AZD1222 vaccination. These receptors all come from an adult in good health.

The table lists this clone with many counts. The chain employs TRBV9 and TRBJ2-2; D is perhaps TRBD1 (5 bases). The CDR3 length is 17 residues. The ends were cut back, 0 bases at V and 6 bases at J, with 18 bases in the middle. Germline V gene lookup returns CDR1 SGDLS and CDR2 YYNGEE. The chain's CDR3 is CASSVATGPLIPGELFF. Written as DNA, the CDR3 is TGTGCCAGCAGCGTAGCCACAGGACCACTGATCCCCGGGGAGCTGTTTTTT.

This sequence joins TRBV7-2 and TRBJ1-1; 7 bases agree with TRBD1. The germline CDR1 and CDR2 sequences are SGHTA and FQGNSA. V was clipped by 4 bases and J by 8 bases; unmatched bases: 10. This CDR3 region has 14 residues. The CDR3 spells CASSSWDRREEAFF. For the CDR3, the DNA is TGTGCCAGCAGCTCTTGGGACAGACGAGAAGAAGCTTTCTTT.

The chain couples TRBV25-1 to TRBJ1-1; D may be TRBD1 (6 bases). Germline V gene lookup returns CDR1 MGHDK and CDR2 SYGVNS. V gave up 1 base and J gave up 2 bases, with 11 bases separating them. This CDR3 is built from 15 residues. Here the CDR3 reads CASSEWRGQNTEAFF. The CDR3 coding sequence is TGTGCCAGCAGTGAATGGAGGGGACAAAACACTGAAGCTTTCTTT.

V usage is TRBV9 and J usage is TRBJ2-1; a weak D match, TRBD1 (5 bases). This CDR3 comprises 16 residues. Per germline, CDR1 SGDLS and CDR2 YYNGEE. Trimming removed 3 bases at V and 0 bases at J, with 13 bases between. CDR3 region: CASSGTGLSSYNEQFF. DNA for the CDR3: TGTGCCAGCAGCGGAACAGGCCTCAGCTCCTACAATGAGCAGTTCTTC. The entire variable domain, with the rest obtained from reference TRBV9 and TRBJ2-1, is as follows: DSGVTQTPKHLITATGQRVTLRCSPRSGDLSVYWYQQSLDQGLQFLIQYYNGEERAKGNILERFSAQQFPDLHSELNLSSLELGDSALYFCASSGTGLSSYNEQFFGPGTRLTVL.

This chain joins TRBV7-2 and TRBJ2-1; 7 positions agree with TRBD2. The CDR3 contains 18 residues. Germline values: CDR1 SGHTA, CDR2 FQGNSA. After removal of 5 bases from V and 0 bases from J, the junction contained 13 bases not matched to a gene. The chain's CDR3 is CASSPRRLALSSYNEQFF. DNA for the CDR3: TGTGCCAGCAGCCCCCGACGACTAGCACTTAGCTCCTACAATGAGCAGTTCTTC.

Here the CDR3 DNA reads TGCGCCAGCAGCTTGGTCGGCTCAGGGGGGGAGCAGTTCTTC. Protein product: CASSLVGSGGEQFF. The chain recombines TRBV5-1 with TRBJ2-1, with D maybe TRBD1 (7 bases). V was cut by 0 bases and J by 10 bases, with 14 bases left in between. This CDR3 is built from 14 residues. Germline V gene sequence: CDR1 SGHRS, CDR2 YFSETQ.

The count of this clone is one. This chain uses TRBV15 with TRBJ1-5; no clear D gene. CDR3 length: 15 residues. The V end lost 0 bases, the J end lost 5 bases, and 11 bases lay between the germline ends. Looked up from germline, CDR1 is LNHNV and CDR2 is YYDKDF (reference sequence). The CDR3 DNA sequence: TGTGCCACCAGCAGAGATCTGTCGAGGGATCAGCCCCAGCATTTT. It specifies CATSRDLSRDQPQHF.

The chain uses TRBV25-1 and TRBJ1-4; D is undetermined. Per germline, CDR1 MGHDK and CDR2 SYGVNS. Between the trimmed V and J ends, which lost 5 bases and 3 bases, there was a span of 16 bases. CDR3 length: 16 residues. CDR3 region: CASSSPHTWANEKLFF. CDR3 nucleotides: TGTGCCAGCAGTTCCCCACACACGTGGGCTAATGAAAAACTGTTTTTT.

V usage is TRBV7-9 and J usage is TRBJ1-5; D uncertain. The CDR3 loop spans 15 amino acids. Germline CDR1 and CDR2: SEHNR and FQNEAQ (reference sequence). Trimming cost V 5 bases and J 5 bases, with 16 bases left between them. The DNA of the CDR3 is TGTGCCAGCAGCCCCGTTGGAGGCGGGGATCAGCCCCAGCATTTT. It specifies CASSPVGGGDQPQHF.

This clone was detected only a few times. The chain links TRBV7-2 to TRBJ1-2; D may be TRBD1 (6 bases). CDR3 length: 14 amino acids. V was pared by 2 bases and J by 7 bases, with 14 bases between. The germline V gene encodes CDR1 SGHTA and CDR2 FQGNSA. The CDR3 reads CASSLIAGGRGYTF. The CDR3 region has the DNA TGTGCCAGCAGCTTAATTGCGGGGGGCCGTGGCTACACCTTC.

The gene calls are TRBV19 and TRBJ2-1, with TRBD2 identical over 13 bases. CDR3 length: 14 residues. V trimming: 9 bases; J trimming: 4 bases; junction bases outside the gene matches: 3. The V gene's germline CDR1 is LNHDA and CDR2 SQIVND (reference sequence). CDR3 amino acids: CASRTSGGYNEQFF. CDR3 sequence (DNA): TGTGCCAGCAGGACTAGCGGGGGTTACAATGAGCAGTTCTTC.

The chain joins TRBV20-1 to TRBJ2-1; D is uncertain. CDR1 and CDR2 (germline): DFQATT, SNEGSKA (reference sequence). The CDR3 has 16 residues. Trimming stripped 3 bases from V and 6 bases from J, with 21 bases between. The CDR3: CSASPLRLSYLNEQFF. In nucleotides, the CDR3 is TGCAGTGCTAGTCCACTCCGACTCTCATACCTCAATGAGCAGTTCTTC.

This chain connects TRBV30 to TRBJ2-3; D remains unclear. Germline CDR1 is GTSNPN and CDR2 is SVGIG (reference sequence). V shed 4 bases and J shed 4 bases, with 6 bases lying between them. This CDR3 has 11 amino acids. The CDR3 sequence is CAWIDADTQYF. CDR3 DNA sequence: TGTGCCTGGATTGACGCAGATACGCAGTATTTT.

As for this clone: The sample contains more than one DNA sequence encoding this CDR3. The rearrangement links TRBV4-3 to TRBJ1-2; no definite D call. This CDR3 is 13 amino acids long. V was trimmed by 1 base and J by 3 bases, leaving 6 bases between them. The V gene's germline CDR1 is LGHNA and CDR2 YSLEER. The CDR3 DNA reads as TGCGCCAGCAGCCAAGGTCCCTACTATGGCTACACCTTC. Its translation is CASSQGPYYGYTF.

V and J are TRBV3-1 (or the pseudogene TRBV3-2) and TRBJ1-2; 10 positions match TRBD1. V dropped 3 bases and J dropped 6; count of bases not matched to a gene: 7. Germline V CDR1 and CDR2: LGHDT, YNNKEL (reference sequence). The CDR3 loop spans 15 amino acids. CDR3 in amino acids: CASSQPTGGVHGYTF. The CDR3 region has the DNA TGTGCCAGCAGCCAGCCGACAGGGGGCGTTCATGGCTACACCTTC.

The J gene is TRBJ2-5, the V gene TRBV5-1; 12 positions agree with TRBD2. After removal of 4 bases from V and 5 bases from J, the junction contained 9 bases not matched to a gene. The CDR3 length is 16 residues. Germline CDR1 and CDR2: SGHRS and YFSETQ. CDR3 sequence: CASSITTSGGGETQYF. CDR3 in DNA: TGCGCCAGCAGCATAACGACTAGCGGGGGCGGGGAGACCCAGTACTTC.

The table lists this clone with a count of one. The genes are TRBV12-3 or TRBV12-4 and TRBJ1-1, with D perhaps matching TRBD1 (5 bases). Trimming stripped 5 bases from V and 12 bases from J, with 16 bases between. The CDR3 totals 12 residues. The CDR3 loop reads CASSPLVRAPFF. CDR3 bases: TGTGCCAGCAGTCCCCTGGTCAGGGCACCTTTCTTT.

This clone was seen just once. This chain connects TRBV18 to TRBJ1-1, with D uncertain. The CDR3 has 13 residues. With 2 bases removed from V and 0 bases from J, the gap between germline ends came to 4 bases. Germline V gives CDR1 KGHSH, CDR2 LQKENI. The CDR3 region has the DNA TGTGCCAGCTCACCAAGCGTGAACACTGAAGCTTTCTTT. It yields the protein CASSPSVNTEAFF.

CDR3 DNA sequence: TGTGCCAGCAGCCCGAGGACCAATGGCTACACCTTC. Amino acids: CASSPRTNGYTF. The chain couples TRBV5-8 to TRBJ1-2; D remains ambiguous. The CDR3 has 12 residues. The germline gives CDR1 SGHTS, CDR2 YDEGEE. The germline V and J ends were trimmed by 4 bases and 6 bases, with 10 bases remaining between them.

The chain joins TRBV4-2 to TRBJ2-1; 10 bases line up with TRBD1. Germline CDR1 is LGHNA and CDR2 is YNFKEQ. The CDR3 length is 16 residues. V shed 6 bases, J shed 7 bases, and the junction held 12 bases outside the gene matches. The CDR3 coding sequence is TGTGCCAGCAGGGGAAGGACAGGGGGAGACGGGAATGAGCAGTTCTTC. It encodes CASRGRTGGDGNEQFF.

The rearrangement uses TRBV4-3 and TRBJ1-1; D ambiguous. CDR3 length equals 15 residues. Germline CDR1 LGHNA, CDR2 YSLEER. V lost 0 bases and J lost 3, with 11 bases in between. The CDR3 loop reads CASSQEDLGDTEAFF. In nucleotides, the CDR3 is TGCGCCAGCAGCCAAGAGGATCTTGGGGACACTGAAGCTTTCTTT.

V usage is TRBV11-3 and J usage is TRBJ2-2, with D hard to call. V was trimmed by 5 bases and J by 7 bases, leaving 8 bases between them. The CDR3 runs 12 residues. The germline CDR1 and CDR2 sequences are SGHNT and YENEEA. CDR3 in amino acids: CASSRVGGELFF. CDR3 in DNA: TGTGCCAGCAGCCGGGTGGGCGGGGAGCTGTTTTTT. Looking up the rest from reference TRBV11-3 and TRBJ2-2 gives the full variable domain: EAGVVQSPRYKIIEKKQPVAFWCNPISGHNTLYWYLQNLGQGPELLIRYENEEAVDDSQLPKDRFSAERLKGVDSTLKIQPAELGDSAVYLCASSRVGGELFFGEGSRLTVL.

CDR3 DNA sequence: TGTGCCAGCAGTTACGGGCAGGGGCCTAATGAAAAACTGTTTTTT. It translates to CASSYGQGPNEKLFF. This chain links TRBV6-5 with TRBJ1-4; maybe TRBD1 (6 bases). This CDR3 has 15 residues. Germline CDR1 MNHEY, CDR2 SVGAGI. Deletions cut 2 bases from V and 3 bases from J, with 10 bases between.

This chain uses TRBV5-5 with TRBJ1-2, with D maybe TRBD1 (6 bases). Germline-derived CDR1 and CDR2 are SGHKS and YYEKEE (reference sequence). The CDR3 covers 14 residues. The V and J ends lost 4 bases and 0 bases respectively, with 10 bases between them. The CDR3 DNA is TGTGCCAGCAGCACAGGGACCTCTAACTATGGCTACACCTTC. Its protein product is CASSTGTSNYGYTF.

Concerning this clone: A read error may produce the germline difference seen at one junction end. The J gene is TRBJ1-2, the V gene TRBV13, with D possibly matching TRBD1 (6 bases). CDR1 and CDR2 (germline): PRHDT, FYEKMQ (reference sequence). The CDR3 has 13 residues. The CDR3 sequence is CASSLGRGPRFAF. The DNA of the CDR3 is TGTGCCAGCAGCTTAGGCAGGGGCCCCCGATTCGCCTTC.

This chain joins TRBV2 and TRBJ1-1; 7 bases agree with TRBD1. With 6 bases clipped from V and 1 base from J, the junction kept 5 bases outside the gene matches. The CDR3 covers 14 residues. Looked up from germline, CDR1 is SNHLY and CDR2 is FYNNEI. CDR3 coding DNA: TGTGCCAGCAGGGGGACAGAGACGAACACTGAAGCTTTCTTT. Its translation is CASRGTETNTEAFF.

The CDR3 DNA follows: TGCGCCAGCAGCTTGCGGTTCAGGGACACTGAAGCTTTCTTT. This encodes CASSLRFRDTEAFF. The J gene is TRBJ1-1, the V gene TRBV5-1, with D maybe TRBD1 (5 bases). From germline, CDR1 is SGHRS and CDR2 YFSETQ. CDR3 length: 14 amino acids. The V end lost 1 base, the J end lost 3 bases, and 10 bases lay between the germline ends.

There are a few counts of this clone. The chain links TRBV4-1 to TRBJ1-1, with 8 bases matching TRBD1. Losses at the gene ends were 4 bases for V and 4 bases for J; bases not matched to a gene: 11. Per germline, CDR1 MGHRA and CDR2 YSYEKL. The CDR3 runs 16 residues. The CDR3 reads CASSLYSRGQITEAFF. Here the CDR3 DNA reads TGCGCCAGCAGCCTCTATTCCAGGGGGCAGATCACTGAAGCTTTCTTT.

The CDR3 region has the DNA TGTGCCAGCAGTTTGGGGGGGACCCGCACAGATACGCAGTATTTT. Amino acid sequence: CASSLGGTRTDTQYF. The chain recombines TRBV27 with TRBJ2-3, with 7 bases fitting TRBD2. CDR3 length equals 15 residues. Germline lookup yields CDR1 MNHEY and CDR2 SMNVEV (reference sequence). V lost 3 bases and J lost 1; bases outside the gene matches: 4.

V usage is TRBV5-1 and J usage is TRBJ1-1, with a possible D match to TRBD1 (5 bases). The CDR3 length is 13 residues. Germline CDR1 is SGHRS and CDR2 is YFSETQ. The V end lost 0 bases, the J end lost 5 bases, and 8 bases lay between the germline ends. The CDR3 loop reads CASSLDGQTEAFF. Written as DNA, the CDR3 is TGCGCCAGCAGCTTGGACGGACAAACTGAAGCTTTCTTT.

The chain carries TRBV30 and TRBJ1-1; no definite D call. This CDR3 is built from 15 residues. V lost 5 bases, J lost 0 bases, and 16 bases lay in between. CDR1 and CDR2 (germline): GTSNPN, SVGIG (reference sequence). CDR3 sequence: CAWGGSLVMNTEAFF. The CDR3 nucleotides are TGTGCCTGGGGTGGATCTCTTGTCATGAACACTGAAGCTTTCTTT.